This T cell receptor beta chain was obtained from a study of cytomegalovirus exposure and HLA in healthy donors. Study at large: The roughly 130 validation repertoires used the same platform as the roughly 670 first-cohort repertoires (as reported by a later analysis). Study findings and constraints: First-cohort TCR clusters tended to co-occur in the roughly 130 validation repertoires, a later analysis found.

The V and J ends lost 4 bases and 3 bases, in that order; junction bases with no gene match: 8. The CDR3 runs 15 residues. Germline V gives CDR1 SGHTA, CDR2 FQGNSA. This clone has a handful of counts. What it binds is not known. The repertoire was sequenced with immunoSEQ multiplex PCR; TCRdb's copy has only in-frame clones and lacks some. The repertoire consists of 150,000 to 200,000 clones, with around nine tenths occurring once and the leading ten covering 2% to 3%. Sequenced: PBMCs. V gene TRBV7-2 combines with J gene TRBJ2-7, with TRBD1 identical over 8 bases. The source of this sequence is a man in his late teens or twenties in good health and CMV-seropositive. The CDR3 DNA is TGTGCCAGCAGCTCCCGAGGGACAGGAGACTACGAGCAGTACTTC. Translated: CASSSRGTGDYEQYF.